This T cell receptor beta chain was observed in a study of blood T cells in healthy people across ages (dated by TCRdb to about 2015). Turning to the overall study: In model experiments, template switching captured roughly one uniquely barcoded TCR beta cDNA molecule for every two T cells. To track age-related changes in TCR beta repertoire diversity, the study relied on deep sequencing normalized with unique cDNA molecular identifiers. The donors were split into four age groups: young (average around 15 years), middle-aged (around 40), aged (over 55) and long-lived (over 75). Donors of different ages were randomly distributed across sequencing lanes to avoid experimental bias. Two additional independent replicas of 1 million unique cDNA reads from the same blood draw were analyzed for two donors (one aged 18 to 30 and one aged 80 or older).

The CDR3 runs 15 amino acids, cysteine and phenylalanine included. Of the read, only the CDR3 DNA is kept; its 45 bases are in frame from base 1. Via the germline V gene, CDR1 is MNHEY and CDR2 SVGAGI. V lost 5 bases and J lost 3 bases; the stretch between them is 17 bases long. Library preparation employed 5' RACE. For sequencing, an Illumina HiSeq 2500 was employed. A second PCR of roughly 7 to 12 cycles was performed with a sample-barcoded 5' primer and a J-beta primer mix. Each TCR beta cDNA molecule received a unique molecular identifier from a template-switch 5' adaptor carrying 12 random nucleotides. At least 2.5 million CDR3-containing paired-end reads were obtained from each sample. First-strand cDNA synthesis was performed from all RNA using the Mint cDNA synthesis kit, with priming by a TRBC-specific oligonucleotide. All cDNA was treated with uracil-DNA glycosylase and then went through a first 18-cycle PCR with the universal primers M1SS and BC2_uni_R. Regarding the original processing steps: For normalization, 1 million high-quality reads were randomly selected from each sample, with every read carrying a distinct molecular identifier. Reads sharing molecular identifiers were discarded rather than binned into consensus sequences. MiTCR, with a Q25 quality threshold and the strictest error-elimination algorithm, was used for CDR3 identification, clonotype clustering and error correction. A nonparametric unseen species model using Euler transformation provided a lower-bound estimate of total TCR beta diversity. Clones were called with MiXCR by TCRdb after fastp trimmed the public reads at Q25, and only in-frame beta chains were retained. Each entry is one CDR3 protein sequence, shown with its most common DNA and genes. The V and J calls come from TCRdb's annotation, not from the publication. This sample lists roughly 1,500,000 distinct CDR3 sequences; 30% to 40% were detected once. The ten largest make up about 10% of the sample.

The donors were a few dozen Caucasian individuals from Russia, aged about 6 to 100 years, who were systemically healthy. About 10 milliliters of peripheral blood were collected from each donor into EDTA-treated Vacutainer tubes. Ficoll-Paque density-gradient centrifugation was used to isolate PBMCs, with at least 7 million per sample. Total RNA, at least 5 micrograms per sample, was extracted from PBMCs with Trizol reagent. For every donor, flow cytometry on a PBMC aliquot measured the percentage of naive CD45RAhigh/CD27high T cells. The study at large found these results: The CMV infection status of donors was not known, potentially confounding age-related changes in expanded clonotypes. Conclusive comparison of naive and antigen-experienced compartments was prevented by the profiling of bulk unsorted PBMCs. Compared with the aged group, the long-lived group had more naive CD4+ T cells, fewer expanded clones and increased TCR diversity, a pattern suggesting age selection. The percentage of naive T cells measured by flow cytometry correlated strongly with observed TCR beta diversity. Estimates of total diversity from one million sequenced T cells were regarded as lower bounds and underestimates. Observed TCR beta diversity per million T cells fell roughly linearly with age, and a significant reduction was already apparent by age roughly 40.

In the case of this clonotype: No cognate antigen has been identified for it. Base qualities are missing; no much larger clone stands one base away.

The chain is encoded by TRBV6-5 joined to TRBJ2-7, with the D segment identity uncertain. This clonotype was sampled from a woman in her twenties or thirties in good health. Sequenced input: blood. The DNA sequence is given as TGTGCCAGCAGTAACCGGGCCCAGTCACGCTACGAGCAGTACTTC. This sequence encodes CASSNRAQSRYEQYF.